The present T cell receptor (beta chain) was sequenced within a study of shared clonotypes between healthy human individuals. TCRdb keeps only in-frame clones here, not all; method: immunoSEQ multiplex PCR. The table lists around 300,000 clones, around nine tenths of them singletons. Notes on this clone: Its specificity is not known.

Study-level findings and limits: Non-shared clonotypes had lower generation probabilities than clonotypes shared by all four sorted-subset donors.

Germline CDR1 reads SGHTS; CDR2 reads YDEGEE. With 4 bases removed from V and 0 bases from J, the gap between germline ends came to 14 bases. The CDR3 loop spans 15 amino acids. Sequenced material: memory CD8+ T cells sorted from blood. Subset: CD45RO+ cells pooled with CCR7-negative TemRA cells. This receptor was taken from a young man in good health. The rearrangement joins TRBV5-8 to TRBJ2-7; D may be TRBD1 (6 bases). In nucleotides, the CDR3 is TGTGCCAGCAGCCCTCAGGAGGACAGCTCCTACGAGCAGTACTTC. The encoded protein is CASSPQEDSSYEQYF.